A selection of T cell receptor beta chains follows, all from one sample in a study of cytomegalovirus exposure and HLA in healthy donors. TCRdb keeps only in-frame clones here, not all; method: immunoSEQ multiplex PCR. The sample records more than 85,000 clones, under 80% being singletons. Input material: PBMCs. The receptors originated from a middle-aged woman in good health and CMV-seropositive. Both conserved end residues are part of each CDR3. The D gene is left open where the match is weak.

d_gene,v_gene,j_gene,CDR3aa
-,TRBV18,TRBJ1-1,CASSQRSGMNTEAFF
-,TRBV19,TRBJ2-3,CASSMAQDTQYF
TRBD2,TRBV5-6,TRBJ2-1,CASSLALAGLGEQFF
TRBD2,TRBV7-9,TRBJ2-7,CSSSSPRGGVAGGEQYF
-,TRBV12-5,TRBJ1-2,CASGLARGTPGRGYTF
-,TRBV11-2,TRBJ2-5,CASRKAGVGRGKETQYF
TRBD1,TRBV7-9,TRBJ1-2,CASSLYSQGAYGYTF
TRBD2,TRBV6-1,TRBJ2-5,CASSEFSGGAETQYF
-,TRBV29-1,TRBJ1-2,CIIRDSYGYTF
-,TRBV5-1,TRBJ2-2,CASSPGGDSTGELFF
TRBD1,TRBV28,TRBJ2-5,CASSLARDSLYQETQYF
TRBD2,TRBV28,TRBJ2-5,CASRRLWEGWLERGQETQYF
TRBD2,TRBV28,TRBJ2-1,CASSWGGNNEQFF
TRBD1,TRBV12-5,TRBJ1-1,CASGWDSLNTEAFF
-,TRBV28,TRBJ1-1,CASFWGAGNTEAFF
TRBD2,TRBV9,TRBJ2-1,CASSVAAGGSNEQFF
-,TRBV9,TRBJ2-7,CASSPTSGGIYEQYF
TRBD1,TRBV28,TRBJ1-1,CASSQTGGNVNTEAFF
TRBD1,TRBV28,TRBJ1-5,CASRPPGQGWNQPQHF
TRBD1,TRBV11-3,TRBJ1-1,CASSLTGGAEAFF
-,TRBV5-6,TRBJ1-1,CASSLPLSRDMNTEAFF
TRBD2,TRBV2,TRBJ2-5,CASGISGMAQETQYF
TRBD1,TRBV5-6,TRBJ2-3,CASSLRGQGAPSTDTQYF
TRBD2,TRBV28,TRBJ2-3,CASFPSGGATYTQYF
TRBD2,TRBV28,TRBJ2-3,CASTLGGFMSTQYF
-,TRBV6-5,TRBJ2-3,CASSSGIPQYF
-,TRBV5-6,TRBJ1-2,CASSLFSGVYGYTF
-,TRBV29-1,TRBJ2-1,CSVVRRDTYNEQFF
-,TRBV4-1,-,CASSQALFSVYEQYF
-,TRBV15,TRBJ1-5,CATSRERGGDQPQHF
TRBD1,TRBV14,TRBJ1-2,CASSKGGWPRYGYTF
TRBD1,TRBV5-1,TRBJ2-1,CASSLTGGLDEQFF
-,TRBV7-9,TRBJ2-3,CSSSLLSPGADTQYF
-,TRBV4-3,-,CASSQVGGPPYEQYF
TRBD2,TRBV7-9,TRBJ2-7,CASSYSGTSGEQYF
-,TRBV19,TRBJ1-2,CASSIAGGGNYGYTF
TRBD2,TRBV9,TRBJ2-7,CASSVTSGSIYEQYF
TRBD1,TRBV7-9,TRBJ1-2,CASRVTGSNYGYTF
TRBD1,TRBV27,TRBJ2-2,CASSLGDRVITGELFF
-,TRBV5-4,TRBJ1-2,CASSFSLGGRRVYYGYTF
-,TRBV13,TRBJ2-3,CASSLRADWGSDTQYF
-,TRBV6-5,TRBJ1-3,CASSYSDGSSGNTIYF